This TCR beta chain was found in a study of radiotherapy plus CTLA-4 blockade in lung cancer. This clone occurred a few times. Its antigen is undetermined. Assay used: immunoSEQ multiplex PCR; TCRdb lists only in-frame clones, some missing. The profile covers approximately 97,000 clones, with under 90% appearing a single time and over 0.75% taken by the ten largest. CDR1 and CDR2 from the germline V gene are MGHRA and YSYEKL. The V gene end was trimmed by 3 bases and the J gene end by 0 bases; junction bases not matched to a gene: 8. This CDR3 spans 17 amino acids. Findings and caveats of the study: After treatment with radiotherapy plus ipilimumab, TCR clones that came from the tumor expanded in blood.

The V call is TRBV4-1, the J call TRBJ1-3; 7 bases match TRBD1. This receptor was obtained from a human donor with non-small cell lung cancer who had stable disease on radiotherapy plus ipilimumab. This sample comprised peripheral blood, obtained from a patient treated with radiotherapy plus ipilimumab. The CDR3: CASSQETGPSSGNTIYF. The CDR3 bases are TGCGCCAGCAGCCAGGAGACAGGGCCCAGCTCTGGAAACACCATATATTTT.